The 18 T cell receptor beta chains reported below all come from one sample, sequenced in a study of blood T cell repertoires in COVID-19. Produced via immunoSEQ multiplex PCR; TCRdb's table is partial and in-frame only. Of approximately 100,000 clones detected, over 60% appear once; the ten largest clones hold approximately 6.2%. The sequenced sample consisted of peripheral blood. Every receptor here comes from a man older than 75 with COVID-19, enrolled during active disease.

This clone was recorded only once. The rearrangement links TRBV5-4 to TRBJ2-6; 12 bases fit TRBD2. CDR1 and CDR2 (germline): SGHNT, YYREEE (reference sequence). The V segment lost 5 bases and the J segment 3 bases; nucleotides outside the gene matches: 6. This CDR3 has 17 residues. The CDR3 DNA reads as TGTGCCAGCAGGTACGGACTAGCGGGAAGTGGGGCCAACGTCCTGACTTTC. This sequence encodes CASRYGLAGSGANVLTF. Filled out from reference TRBV5-4 and TRBJ2-6, the complete variable domain reads ETGVTQSPTHLIKTRGQQVTLRCSSQSGHNTVSWYQQALGQGPQFIFQYYREEENGRGNFPPRFSGLQFPNYSSELNVNALELDDSALYLCASRYGLAGSGANVLTFGAGSRLTVL.

V usage is TRBV7-3 and J usage is TRBJ2-3, with 7 bases aligning to TRBD2. The CDR3 has 14 residues. Germline V lookup: CDR1 SGHTA, CDR2 FQGTGA. V lost 6 bases and J lost 1; bases outside the gene matches: 4. The CDR3 DNA reads TGTGCCAGCAGACAAACTAGCGGCACAGATACGCAGTATTTT. It translates to CASRQTSGTDTQYF.

This clone was seen a single time. V and J are TRBV18 and TRBJ2-6; D might be TRBD1 (5 bases). CDR1 KGHSH and CDR2 LQKENI come from the germline V gene. This CDR3 comprises 16 residues. Between the trimmed V and J ends, which lost 3 bases and 0 bases, there was a span of 9 bases. This CDR3 is CASSPAGHSGANVLTF. CDR3 coding DNA: TGTGCCAGCTCACCTGCAGGGCACTCTGGGGCCAACGTCCTGACTTTC.

This clone showed up just a few times. This chain joins TRBV6-6 and TRBJ2-1; no reliable D call. The V end was cut by 10 bases, the J end by 10 bases, with 20 bases between. There are 13 residues in the CDR3. CDR1 and CDR2 from the germline V gene are MNHNY and SVGAGI (reference sequence). DNA for the CDR3: TGTGCCACCCTCGAACATGAGAGCGAAGAGCAGTTCTTC. Protein: CATLEHESEEQFF.

Worth noting for this clone: A read error may produce the germline difference seen at one junction end. The rearrangement joins TRBV19 to TRBJ2-1; TRBD2 is a possible D gene (6 bases). The CDR3 covers 14 residues. Germline CDR1 LNHDA, CDR2 SQIVND (reference sequence). CDR3 amino acids: CASCIRWTGAEQFF. DNA of the CDR3: TGTGCCAGTTGTATTAGGTGGACGGGAGCGGAGCAGTTCTTC.

The chain links TRBV5-1 to TRBJ2-3; 7 positions match TRBD2. Per germline, CDR1 SGHRS and CDR2 YFSETQ. J gave up 2 bases and V 4 bases, and 4 bases lay outside the gene matches. The CDR3 runs to 14 residues. CDR3 residues: CASSPGLLTDTQYF. The CDR3 nucleotides read TGCGCCAGCAGCCCGGGACTACTCACAGATACGCAGTATTTT.

This clone was seen many times. The chain is built from TRBV4-1 and TRBJ2-2; D ambiguous. Germline V gives CDR1 MGHRA, CDR2 YSYEKL. V lost 1 base and J 8 bases, leaving 2 bases between the germline ends. This CDR3 is 11 amino acids long. CDR3 bases: TGCGCCAGCAGCCAAGCGGGGGAGCTGTTTTTT. Its translation is CASSQAGELFF.

This clone was picked up a small number of times. The chain combines TRBV9 with TRBJ2-3; TRBD2 might be the D (6 bases). CDR3 length: 17 amino acids. Germline CDR1 SGDLS, CDR2 YYNGEE. With 0 bases removed from V and 1 base from J, the gap between germline ends came to 15 bases. The CDR3 loop reads CASSVGWEAARTDTQYF. Here the CDR3 DNA reads TGTGCCAGCAGCGTAGGTTGGGAGGCGGCCCGCACAGATACGCAGTATTTT. Filled out from reference TRBV9 and TRBJ2-3, the complete variable domain reads DSGVTQTPKHLITATGQRVTLRCSPRSGDLSVYWYQQSLDQGLQFLIQYYNGEERAKGNILERFSAQQFPDLHSELNLSSLELGDSALYFCASSVGWEAARTDTQYFGPGTRLTVL.

The gene calls are TRBV28 and TRBJ1-2; 11 bases align to TRBD1. Germline assignment: CDR1 MDHEN and CDR2 SYDVKM. Losses at the gene ends were 5 bases for V and 6 bases for J; bases not matched to a gene: 11. The CDR3 sequence is 16 residues long. Written as DNA, the CDR3 is TGTGCCAGCAGTCCTCCCAGTCCGGGACAGGGGGATGGCTACACCTTC. This gives the protein CASSPPSPGQGDGYTF.

Note on this clone: An end of the junction does not agree with germline; a read error may underlie this. CDR3 nucleotides: TGTGCCAGCAGCTCCACGGACAGGTTTTGGTATTCCTTC. Encoded protein: CASSSTDRFWYSF. The chain uses TRBV7-8 and TRBJ1-2, with 7 bases lining up with TRBD1. The CDR3 contains 13 residues. Germline lookup yields CDR1 SGHVS and CDR2 FQNEAQ.

The rearrangement links TRBV29-1 to TRBJ2-5; TRBD2 matches at 12 bases. The CDR3 length is 12 residues. J was trimmed by 5 bases and V by 6 bases; bases with no gene match: 1. CDR1 is SQVTM and CDR2 is ANQGSEA in the germline V gene. The CDR3 reads CSVTSGSETQYF. The CDR3 DNA reads TGCAGCGTGACTAGCGGGAGTGAGACCCAGTACTTC. Using reference TRBV29-1 and TRBJ2-5 for the parts outside the CDR3, the full variable domain is SAVISQKPSRDICQRGTSLTIQCQVDSQVTMMFWYRQQPGQSLTLIATANQGSEATYESGFVIDKFPISRPNLTFSTLTVSNMSPEDSSIYLCSVTSGSETQYFGPGTRLLVL.

Concerning this clone: At one boundary the junction diverges from the germline segment, which might be a read error. The chain is built from TRBV28 and TRBJ2-7; 7 bases agree with TRBD2. In germline, CDR1 is MDHEN, CDR2 SYDVKM. CDR3 length: 17 amino acids. CDR3 nucleotides: TGTGCCAGCAGTTTGTACTCCCCCCTAGCGGCGGAGGATCGGAGGACCTTC. As protein: CASSLYSPLAAEDRRTF.

The sample holds a few counts of this clone. This sequence joins TRBV27 and TRBJ2-1; D perhaps matches TRBD2 (5 bases). This CDR3 spans 13 amino acids. Germline CDR1 is MNHEY and CDR2 is SMNVEV (reference sequence). Trimming left V 3 bases short and J 6 bases short, with 9 bases between. The DNA for the CDR3 is TGTGCCAGCAGTTTGGCCGGGGTCAATGAGCAGTTCTTC. Its protein product is CASSLAGVNEQFF.

This sequence joins TRBV6-2 or TRBV6-3 and TRBJ1-2; D call uncertain. Germline lookup yields CDR1 MNHEY and CDR2 SVGEGT. The CDR3 consists of 11 residues. The V and J ends lost 4 bases and 3 bases respectively, with 3 bases between them. CDR3 amino acids: CASSSDYGYTF. CDR3 in DNA: TGTGCCAGCAGTTCTGACTATGGCTACACCTTC.

The chain couples TRBV5-1 to TRBJ1-3; D remains ambiguous. CDR3 length equals 14 residues. V dropped 4 bases and J dropped 1 base, with 9 bases sitting between them. Germline V gene data show CDR1 as SGHRS and CDR2 as YFSETQ. DNA for the CDR3: TGCGCCAGCAGCCCAGGTGGATCTGGAAACACCATATATTTT. Its protein is CASSPGGSGNTIYF.

This clone was detected only once. The V gene is TRBV7-9, the J gene TRBJ1-1, with TRBD1 identical over 9 bases. With 5 bases clipped from V and 3 bases from J, the junction kept 4 bases outside the gene matches. In germline, CDR1 is SEHNR, CDR2 FQNEAQ (reference sequence). The CDR3 runs to 14 residues. CDR3 bases: TGTGCCAGCAGCACCTGGGACAGGGACACTGAAGCTTTCTTT. Protein sequence: CASSTWDRDTEAFF.

The V call is TRBV19, the J call TRBJ2-4, with D unclear. The CDR3 has 16 residues. CDR1 and CDR2 (germline): LNHDA, SQIVND (reference sequence). Trimming left V 3 bases short and J 0 bases short, with 12 bases between. In DNA, the CDR3 is TGTGCCAGTAGTATTCGTGGGCAACTAGCCAAAAACATTCAGTACTTC. Its protein product is CASSIRGQLAKNIQYF.

The chain is built from TRBV27 and TRBJ1-3; 7 bases match TRBD1. This CDR3 is 16 amino acids long. V was pared by 0 bases and J by 4 bases, with 6 bases of the junction left unmatched. Germline-derived CDR1 and CDR2 are MNHEY and SMNVEV (reference sequence). CDR3 residues: CASSLSAGGGGNTIYF. CDR3 DNA sequence: TGTGCCAGCAGTTTATCGGCAGGGGGAGGCGGAAACACCATATATTTT.